The source of this TCR beta chain is a study of early stage breast cancer tumors. Points from the study as a whole: Enriched TCRB sequences shared across patients were mostly commonly generated sequences.

Germline assignment: CDR1 LGHNA and CDR2 YSLEER. The CDR3 runs 15 residues. The J segment lost 2 bases and the V segment lost 3 bases, leaving 5 bases of the junction unmatched. Libraries were prepared by immunoSEQ multiplex PCR; TCRdb keeps only in-frame clonotypes and omits some of them. The sample lists tens of thousands of clones; over 80% were seen once. Concerning this clone itself: Antigen specificity is unknown.

The sequence came from a person aged 65-85 years with breast cancer. The chain carries TRBV4-3 and TRBJ1-2; 8 bases are a match to TRBD1. The sample consisted of blood. The CDR3 sequence is CASSQGTGLNYGYTF. In DNA form, the CDR3 reads TGCGCCAGCAGCCAGGGGACAGGACTAAACTATGGCTACACCTTC.